The 26 T cell receptor beta chains reported below all come from one sample, sequenced in a study of blood T cells in healthy people across ages (dated by TCRdb to 2014 to 2015). Libraries were built with 5' RACE. The instrument was an Illumina HiSeq 2500. A second PCR of 7 to 11 cycles was performed with a sample-barcoded 5' primer and a J-beta primer mix. TCRdb reprocessed the public reads (quality trimming at Q25 with fastp, clone calling with MiXCR) and kept in-frame beta chains. Here each entry gathers all rows of one CDR3 protein and keeps the most common genes and DNA. In all, the sample holds more than 900,000 distinct CDR3 sequences, and 20% to 25% of those were seen once. The ten largest make up around 0.75% of the sample. These same data were also listed under a study on T cells of mothers and their children.

The sequencing sample was made of blood. These receptors were collected from a girl aged 2 to 10 in good health.

This clonotype was detected many times. This chain uses TRBV29-1 with TRBJ2-7; 7 bases are shared with TRBD1. V lost 7 bases to trimming and J lost 6 bases; unmatched junction nucleotides: 15. CDR3 length: 14 amino acids. Per the germline V gene, CDR1 is SQVTM and CDR2 is ANQGSEA. As DNA, the CDR3 is TGCAGCGCCCGAACCGGGACAGCCCCTATCGAGCAGTACTTC. Translated, it gives CSARTGTAPIEQYF.

For this clonotype: This may come from a read error, since a much larger clone is one base off. The chain uses TRBV29-1 and TRBJ2-5, with D possibly being TRBD2 (5 bases). Germline V CDR1 and CDR2: SQVTM, ANQGSEA. This CDR3 region has 13 residues. CDR3 coding DNA: TGCAGCGTTGAAGATCTTGTATGGGAGACCAAGTACTTC. Amino acid sequence: CSVEDLVWETKYF.

There are many counts of this clonotype. The CDR3 bases are TGCAGCGTTCTGGACAGGGTGGTTCTGGAGACCCAGTACTTC. It translates to CSVLDRVVLETQYF. The V and J genes are TRBV29-1 and TRBJ2-5, with TRBD1 matching 8 bases. J gave up 5 bases and V 5 bases, and 10 bases lay outside the gene matches. Germline V gives CDR1 SQVTM, CDR2 ANQGSEA. CDR3 length equals 14 residues.

The chain combines TRBV24-1 with TRBJ2-2; a possible D gene is TRBD1 (6 bases). CDR1 KGHDR and CDR2 SFDVKD come from the germline V gene. The CDR3 is made up of 17 amino acids. V was cut by 0 bases and J by 0 bases, with 10 bases left in between. In DNA form, the CDR3 reads TGTGCCACCAGTGATTTGACAGGGAGCGCGAACACCGGGGAGCTGTTTTTT. As protein: CATSDLTGSANTGELFF.

The chain has TRBV7-8 and TRBJ1-1, with D perhaps TRBD1 (5 bases). The CDR3 sequence is 12 residues long. Per germline, CDR1 SGHVS and CDR2 FQNEAQ. With 5 bases removed from V and 8 bases from J, the gap between germline ends came to 12 bases. The CDR3 nucleotides are TGTGCCAGCAGCCCGGGGGACCCCGAAGCTTTCTTT. Encoded protein: CASSPGDPEAFF.

The chain links TRBV3-1 to TRBJ2-1; 9 nucleotides match TRBD2. The J segment lost 8 bases and the V segment lost 4 bases, leaving 3 bases of the junction unmatched. This CDR3 is 13 amino acids long. Germline assignment: CDR1 LGHDT and CDR2 YNNKEL (reference sequence). This chain's CDR3 is CASSRREGYEQFF. For the CDR3, the DNA is TGTGCCAGCAGCCGGCGGGAGGGATATGAGCAGTTCTTC.

The chain joins TRBV3-1 to TRBJ2-4, with a possible D match to TRBD1 (6 bases). Germline lookup yields CDR1 LGHDT and CDR2 YNNKEL (reference sequence). The CDR3 is 15 residues long. Trimming shortened V by 5 bases and J by 13 bases, and 24 bases separated the two germline ends. The CDR3 here is CASSSKEQQGKVQYF. The CDR3 nucleotides read TGTGCCAGCAGCTCTAAGGAACAACAGGGAAAGGTGCAGTACTTC.

The sample holds many counts of this clonotype. The chain has TRBV29-1 and TRBJ2-7, with D possibly TRBD2 on 5 matching bases. The CDR3 is 14 amino acids. Germline V CDR1 and CDR2: SQVTM, ANQGSEA. Deletions cut 4 bases from V and 2 bases from J, with 15 bases between. The CDR3, as DNA: TGCAGCGTTGTGTCGGGTGAGCGGCCCTACGAGCAGTACTTC. This sequence encodes CSVVSGERPYEQYF.

In regard to this clonotype: An end of the junction differs from the germline gene, which may be a read error. The chain has TRBV27 and TRBJ2-7; D is unresolved. The length of the CDR3 is 13 residues. In germline, CDR1 is MNHEY, CDR2 SMNVEV (reference sequence). The CDR3 is CVSSLSASYEQYF. CDR3 nucleotide sequence: TGTGTCAGCAGTCTATCGGCTTCCTACGAGCAGTACTTC.

This chain links TRBV6-6 with TRBJ1-3; D perhaps matches TRBD1 (5 bases). The V end lost 6 bases, the J end lost 3 bases, and 12 bases lay between the germline ends. CDR3 length: 14 amino acids. Per germline, CDR1 MNHNY and CDR2 SVGAGI (reference sequence). The CDR3 protein is CASSPTGGGNTIYF. The CDR3 coding sequence is TGTGCCAGCAGCCCCACAGGAGGTGGAAACACCATATATTTT.

The chain carries TRBV20-1 and TRBJ1-5; maybe TRBD1 (6 bases). The CDR3 runs 14 residues. CDR1 is DFQATT and CDR2 is SNEGSKA in the germline V gene (reference sequence). V was clipped by 6 bases and J by 0 bases, with 12 bases between them. Written as DNA, the CDR3 is TGCAGTGCCGCGGGGGCTAATAGCAATCAGCCCCAGCATTTT. This gives the protein CSAAGANSNQPQHF.

The CDR3 protein is CASSLSRISYEQYF. CDR3 coding DNA: TGTGCCAGCAGTTTATCCCGCATAAGCTACGAGCAGTACTTC. The rearrangement joins TRBV28 to TRBJ2-7, with no clear D. CDR3 size: 14 residues. Trimming removed 1 base at V and 3 bases at J, with 10 bases between. CDR1 is MDHEN and CDR2 is SYDVKM in the germline V gene.

In this sample, this clonotype turned up once. V gene TRBV6-5 combines with J gene TRBJ2-1; 11 bases are shared with TRBD2. The CDR3 totals 15 residues. V gave up 6 bases and J gave up 9 bases; unmatched junction bases: 10. CDR1 is MNHEY, CDR2 SVGAGI, per germline. The CDR3 nucleotides are TGTGCCAGCAGACCACTAGCGGGAGTACAGGTTGAGCAGTTCTTC. Its protein product is CASRPLAGVQVEQFF.

V usage is TRBV9 and J usage is TRBJ2-5; 10 bases are a match to TRBD1. The germline V gene has CDR1 SGDLS and CDR2 YYNGEE. The trim removed 3 bases at V and 5 bases at J, leaving 4 bases unmatched. This CDR3 has 14 residues. The CDR3 region has the DNA TGTGCCAGCAGCGGACAGGGGGCAGGGGAGACCCAGTACTTC. Protein sequence: CASSGQGAGETQYF.

This clonotype came up a few times. The rearrangement uses TRBV9 and TRBJ1-1; D not certain. This CDR3 has 14 residues. In germline, CDR1 is SGDLS, CDR2 YYNGEE. Trimming shortened V by 0 bases and J by 1 base, and 7 bases separated the two germline ends. The CDR3 loop is CASSVGWGNTEAFF. The CDR3 DNA follows: TGTGCCAGCAGCGTAGGTTGGGGGAACACTGAAGCTTTCTTT.

This clonotype was observed a handful of times. The chain recombines TRBV5-1 with TRBJ2-1, with D unclear. The DNA end lines up better with TRBJ2-5; the J call may be wrong. This CDR3 has 14 amino acids. Germline V CDR1 and CDR2: SGHRS, YFSETQ. CDR3 sequence: CASSLDDWRETQYF. In DNA form, the CDR3 reads TGCGCCAGCAGCTTGGACGACTGGCGAGAGACCCAGTACTTC.

This clonotype appeared a few times. The chain uses TRBV12-3 or TRBV12-4 and TRBJ2-7; D gene unclear. This CDR3 is 12 amino acids long. Trimming pared 8 bases from V and 3 bases from J, leaving 11 bases between. The CDR3 DNA reads as TGTGCCAGCGCTCGAGCGAGCTACGAGCAGTACTTC. This codes for CASARASYEQYF.

The table lists this clonotype with a few counts. The V gene is TRBV20-1, the J gene TRBJ2-3, with TRBD2 matching over 9 bases. With V trimmed by 6 bases and J by 7 bases, 8 bases remained unmatched. Germline CDR1 and CDR2: DFQATT and SNEGSKA (reference sequence). CDR3 length equals 13 residues. CDR3 DNA sequence: TGCAGTGCAACACCGGGACTAGCAAATACGCAGTATTTT. This gives the protein CSATPGLANTQYF.

V gene TRBV4-1 combines with J gene TRBJ2-3; D is unclear. Germline values: CDR1 MGHRA, CDR2 YSYEKL. Trimming took off 2 bases at V and 6 bases at J, with 9 bases between the two ends. The CDR3 totals 13 residues. The DNA of the CDR3 is TGCGCCAGCAGCCAATTAGTGAGGGATACGCAGTATTTT. Translation gives CASSQLVRDTQYF.

The chain couples TRBV29-1 to TRBJ1-1, with D perhaps TRBD1 (5 bases). Trimming pared 3 bases from V and 9 bases from J, leaving 17 bases between. This CDR3 is 13 amino acids long. CDR1 is SQVTM and CDR2 is ANQGSEA in the germline V gene. The CDR3 here is CSVEGRTVQKAFF. CDR3 nucleotides: TGCAGCGTTGAGGGGCGGACGGTCCAGAAAGCTTTCTTT.

The V and J genes are TRBV12-3 or TRBV12-4 and TRBJ2-1; D possibly corresponds to TRBD1 (5 bases). The CDR3 consists of 13 residues. V was cut by 6 bases and J by 6 bases, with 12 bases left in between. CDR3 sequence reads: CASSPSDINEQFF. In nucleotides, the CDR3 is TGTGCCAGCAGCCCTTCGGACATCAATGAGCAGTTCTTC.

The chain recombines TRBV28 with TRBJ2-1; D unclear. The tail of the sequence fits TRBJ2-7 better, so the J call may be wrong. Per germline, CDR1 MDHEN and CDR2 SYDVKM. The length of the CDR3 is 15 residues. Written as DNA, the CDR3 is TGTGCCACCCAAAGAGACCCCATTGGGTCCTACGAGCAGTACTTC. Translated: CATQRDPIGSYEQYF.

The chain is built from TRBV7-6 and TRBJ2-1; 8 bases match TRBD2. There are 14 residues in the CDR3. The germline CDR1 and CDR2 sequences are SGHVS and FNYEAQ. The J segment lost 8 bases and the V segment lost 2 bases, leaving 5 bases of the junction unmatched. CDR3 sequence (DNA): TGTGCCAGCAGCTTACGCGGGGGGCCCGATGAGCAGTTCTTC. This codes for CASSLRGGPDEQFF.

This clonotype was counted ten times or more. This chain uses TRBV9 with TRBJ2-3, with no clear D. The germline CDR1 and CDR2 sequences are SGDLS and YYNGEE. The CDR3 has 13 amino acids. Trimming removed 4 bases at V and 2 bases at J, with 8 bases between. For the CDR3, the DNA is TGTGCCAGCAGCTCCGGACCCACAGATACGCAGTATTTT. This codes for CASSSGPTDTQYF.

This clonotype occurred a few times. Since no conserved phenylalanine or tryptophan closes the CDR3, a read error is the likely cause. No DNA is shown, since the ends of the CDR3 on it are uncertain; the CDR3 is the one TCRdb lists. The chain carries TRBV7-4 and TRBJ2-5. The CDR3 spans 9 residues, counting both ends. Germline V gene sequence: CDR1 SGHVT, CDR2 SQSDAQ. The CDR3 sequence is CASSLDEEL.

V and J are TRBV4-1 and TRBJ1-2, with 11 bases that match TRBD1. Trimming took 2 bases from V and 4 from J; bases not matched to a gene: 12. Germline CDR1 and CDR2: MGHRA and YSYEKL. There are 18 residues in the CDR3. CDR3 coding DNA: TGCGCCAGCAGCCAACTGAGGGACAGGGGGTCCTCCCTCTATGGCTACACCTTC. Its protein product is CASSQLRDRGSSLYGYTF.